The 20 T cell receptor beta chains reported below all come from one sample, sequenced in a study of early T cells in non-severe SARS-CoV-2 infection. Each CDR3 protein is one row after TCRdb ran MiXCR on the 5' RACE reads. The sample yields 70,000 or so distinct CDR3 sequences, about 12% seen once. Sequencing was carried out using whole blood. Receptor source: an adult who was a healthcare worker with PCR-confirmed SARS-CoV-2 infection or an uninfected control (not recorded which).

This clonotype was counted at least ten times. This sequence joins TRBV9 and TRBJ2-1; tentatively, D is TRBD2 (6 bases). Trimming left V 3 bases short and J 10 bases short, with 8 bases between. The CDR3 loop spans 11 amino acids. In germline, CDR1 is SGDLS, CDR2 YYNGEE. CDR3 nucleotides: TGTGCCAGCAGCGCTAGCGCCGAGCAGTTCTTC. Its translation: CASSASAEQFF.

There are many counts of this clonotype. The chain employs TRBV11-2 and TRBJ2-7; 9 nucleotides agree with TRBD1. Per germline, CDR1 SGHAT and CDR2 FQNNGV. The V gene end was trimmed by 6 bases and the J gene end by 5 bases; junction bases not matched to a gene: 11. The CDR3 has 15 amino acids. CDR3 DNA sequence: TGTGCCAGCAGAACCATCCGGGACAGGGTAAACGAGCAGTACTTC. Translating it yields CASRTIRDRVNEQYF. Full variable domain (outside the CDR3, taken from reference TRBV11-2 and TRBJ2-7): EAGVAQSPRYKIIEKRQSVAFWCNPISGHATLYWYQQILGQGPKLLIQFQNNGVVDDSQLPKDRFSAERLKGVDSTLKIQPAKLEDSAVYLCASRTIRDRVNEQYFGPGTRLTVT.

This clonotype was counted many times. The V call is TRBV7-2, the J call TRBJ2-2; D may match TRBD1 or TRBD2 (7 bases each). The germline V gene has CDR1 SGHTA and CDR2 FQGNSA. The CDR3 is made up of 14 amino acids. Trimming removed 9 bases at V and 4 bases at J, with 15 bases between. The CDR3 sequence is CASAGGAITGELFF. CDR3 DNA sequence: TGTGCCAGTGCAGGGGGGGCCATCACCGGGGAGCTGTTTTTT.

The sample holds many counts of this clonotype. The CDR3 protein is CASSLGLAGVIGELFF. CDR3 nucleotides: TGTGCCAGCAGCTTGGGACTAGCGGGAGTGATCGGGGAGCTGTTTTTT. The gene calls are TRBV7-9 and TRBJ2-2, with 14 bases aligning to TRBD2. Per germline, CDR1 SEHNR and CDR2 FQNEAQ (reference sequence). The CDR3 has 16 residues. J lost 7 bases, V lost 3 bases, and 4 bases had no gene match.

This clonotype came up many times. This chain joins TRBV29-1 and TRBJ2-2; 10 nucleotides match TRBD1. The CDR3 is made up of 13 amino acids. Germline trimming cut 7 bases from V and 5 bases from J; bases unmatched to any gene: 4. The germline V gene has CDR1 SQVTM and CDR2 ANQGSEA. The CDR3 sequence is CSATGGLTGELFF. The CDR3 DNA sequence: TGCAGCGCGACAGGGGGCCTGACCGGGGAGCTGTTTTTT.

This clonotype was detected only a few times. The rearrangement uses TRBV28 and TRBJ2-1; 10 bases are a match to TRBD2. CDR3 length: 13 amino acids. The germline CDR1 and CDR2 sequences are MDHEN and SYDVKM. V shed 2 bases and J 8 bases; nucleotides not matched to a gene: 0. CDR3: CASSLGLADEQFF. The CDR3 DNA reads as TGTGCCAGCAGTTTAGGACTAGCGGATGAGCAGTTCTTC.

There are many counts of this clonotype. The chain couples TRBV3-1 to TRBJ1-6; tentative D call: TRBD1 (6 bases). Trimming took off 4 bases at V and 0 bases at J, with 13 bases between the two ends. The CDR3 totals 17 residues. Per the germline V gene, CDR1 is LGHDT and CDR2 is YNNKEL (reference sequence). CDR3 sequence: CASSRDTRSSYNSPLHF. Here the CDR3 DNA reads TGTGCCAGCAGCCGGGACACCCGGAGCTCCTATAATTCACCCCTCCACTTT.

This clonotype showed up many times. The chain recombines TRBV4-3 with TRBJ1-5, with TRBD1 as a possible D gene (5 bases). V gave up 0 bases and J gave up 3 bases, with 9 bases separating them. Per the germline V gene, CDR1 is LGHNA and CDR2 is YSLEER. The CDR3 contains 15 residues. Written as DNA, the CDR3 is TGCGCCAGCAGCCAAGATGCACAGGCCAATCAGCCCCAGCATTTT. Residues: CASSQDAQANQPQHF.

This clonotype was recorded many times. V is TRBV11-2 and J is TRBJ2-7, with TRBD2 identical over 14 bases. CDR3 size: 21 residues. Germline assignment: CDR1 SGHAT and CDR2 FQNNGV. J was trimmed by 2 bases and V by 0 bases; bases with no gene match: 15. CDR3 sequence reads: CASSLDLIRRGLAGAAYEQYF. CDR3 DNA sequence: TGTGCCAGCAGCTTAGATCTAATCAGGAGGGGACTAGCGGGAGCTGCCTACGAGCAGTACTTC.

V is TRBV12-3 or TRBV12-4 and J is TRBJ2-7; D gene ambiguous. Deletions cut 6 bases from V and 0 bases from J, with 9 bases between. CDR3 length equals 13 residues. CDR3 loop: CASSQQASYEQYF. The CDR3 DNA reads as TGTGCCAGCAGCCAACAAGCCTCCTACGAGCAGTACTTC.

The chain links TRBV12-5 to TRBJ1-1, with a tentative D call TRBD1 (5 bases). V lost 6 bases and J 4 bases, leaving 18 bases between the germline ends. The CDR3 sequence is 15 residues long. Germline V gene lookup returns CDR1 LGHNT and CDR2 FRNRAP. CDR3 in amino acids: CASGLKVGVGTEAFF. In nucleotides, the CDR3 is TGTGCTAGTGGCCTGAAGGTGGGGGTCGGCACTGAAGCTTTCTTT.

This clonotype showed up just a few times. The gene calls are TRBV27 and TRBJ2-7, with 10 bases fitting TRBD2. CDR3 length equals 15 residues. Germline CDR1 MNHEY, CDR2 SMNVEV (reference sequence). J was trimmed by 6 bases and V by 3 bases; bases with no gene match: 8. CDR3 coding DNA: TGTGCCAGCAGTTTGGGGGCTAGCGGGAGAGGCGAGCAGTACTTC. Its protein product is CASSLGASGRGEQYF.

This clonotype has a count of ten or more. CDR3 in amino acids: CSVDGTAYENWNGYTF. CDR3 DNA: TGCAGCGTTGACGGGACAGCATACGAAAATTGGAATGGCTACACCTTC. This chain links TRBV29-1 with TRBJ1-2, with TRBD1 identical over 7 bases. Germline CDR1 is SQVTM and CDR2 is ANQGSEA. The CDR3 has 16 residues. With 3 bases clipped from V and 6 bases from J, the junction kept 16 bases outside the gene matches.

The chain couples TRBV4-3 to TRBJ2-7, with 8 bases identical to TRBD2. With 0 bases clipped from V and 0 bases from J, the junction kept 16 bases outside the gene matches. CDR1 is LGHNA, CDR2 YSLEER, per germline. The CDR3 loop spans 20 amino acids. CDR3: CASSQESGPGERGSSYEQYF. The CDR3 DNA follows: TGCGCCAGCAGCCAAGAGAGTGGGCCAGGGGAGCGGGGGAGCTCCTACGAGCAGTACTTC.

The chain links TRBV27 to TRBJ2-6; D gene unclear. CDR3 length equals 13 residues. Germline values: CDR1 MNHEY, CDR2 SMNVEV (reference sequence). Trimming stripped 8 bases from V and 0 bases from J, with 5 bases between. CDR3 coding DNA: TGTGCCAGCGCCGGCTCTGGGGCCAACGTCCTGACTTTC. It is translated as CASAGSGANVLTF.

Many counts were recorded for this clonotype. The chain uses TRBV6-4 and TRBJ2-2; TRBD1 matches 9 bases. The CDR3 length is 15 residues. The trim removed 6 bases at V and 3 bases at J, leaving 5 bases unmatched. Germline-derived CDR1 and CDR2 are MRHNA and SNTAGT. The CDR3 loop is CASRQGAVDTGELFF. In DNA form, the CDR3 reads TGTGCCAGCAGACAGGGGGCTGTCGACACCGGGGAGCTGTTTTTT.

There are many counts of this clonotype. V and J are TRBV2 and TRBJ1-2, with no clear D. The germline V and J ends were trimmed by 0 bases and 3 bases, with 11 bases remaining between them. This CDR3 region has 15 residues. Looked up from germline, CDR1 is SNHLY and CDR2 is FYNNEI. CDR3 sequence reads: CASSEAPSGYYGYTF. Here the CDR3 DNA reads TGTGCCAGCAGTGAAGCTCCCAGCGGCTACTATGGCTACACCTTC.

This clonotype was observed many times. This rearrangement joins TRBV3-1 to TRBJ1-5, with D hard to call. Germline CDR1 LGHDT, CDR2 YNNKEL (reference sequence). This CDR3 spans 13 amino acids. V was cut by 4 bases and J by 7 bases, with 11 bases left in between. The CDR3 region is CASSPSRGQPQHF. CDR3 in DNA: TGTGCCAGCAGCCCTTCCCGAGGCCAGCCCCAGCATTTT.

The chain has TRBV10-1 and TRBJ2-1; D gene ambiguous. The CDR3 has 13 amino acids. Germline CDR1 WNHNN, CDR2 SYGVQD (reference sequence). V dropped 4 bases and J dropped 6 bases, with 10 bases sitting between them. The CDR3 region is CASSATNINEQFF. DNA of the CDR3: TGCGCCAGCAGTGCCACCAACATCAATGAGCAGTTCTTC.

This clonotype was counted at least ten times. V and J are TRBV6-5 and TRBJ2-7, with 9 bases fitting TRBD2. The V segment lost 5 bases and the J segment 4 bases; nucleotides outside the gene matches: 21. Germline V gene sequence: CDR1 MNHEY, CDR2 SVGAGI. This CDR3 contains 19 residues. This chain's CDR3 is CASSKGLGGHSGSRYEQYF. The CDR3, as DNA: TGTGCCAGCAGTAAAGGGTTAGGAGGGCATAGCGGGAGTCGATACGAGCAGTACTTC.